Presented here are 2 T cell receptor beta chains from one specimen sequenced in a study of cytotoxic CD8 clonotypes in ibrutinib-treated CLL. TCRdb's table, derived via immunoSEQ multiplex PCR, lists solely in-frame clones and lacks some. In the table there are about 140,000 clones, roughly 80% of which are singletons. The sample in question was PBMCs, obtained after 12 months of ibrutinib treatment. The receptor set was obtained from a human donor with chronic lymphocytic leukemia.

CDR3 residues: CASSQDTGETQYF. The CDR3 coding sequence is TGTGCCAGCAGCCAAGATACCGGGGAGACCCAGTACTTC. J is TRBJ2-5 and V is TRBV4-2; D is ambiguous. Germline values: CDR1 LGHNA, CDR2 YNFKEQ. The CDR3 totals 13 residues. Between the trimmed V and J ends, which lost 0 bases and 5 bases, there was a span of 7 bases.

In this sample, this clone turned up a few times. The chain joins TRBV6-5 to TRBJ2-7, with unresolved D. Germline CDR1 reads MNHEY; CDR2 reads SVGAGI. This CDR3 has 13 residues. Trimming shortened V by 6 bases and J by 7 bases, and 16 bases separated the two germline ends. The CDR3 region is CASRSITVVEQYF. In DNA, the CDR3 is TGTGCCAGCAGATCTATAACTGTAGTTGAGCAGTACTTC.